The 17 T cell receptor beta chains below all came from one sample that was sequenced in a study of radiation and T cells in renal cell carcinoma. Time point here: baseline pretreatment blood. Treatment noted: 15 Gy SBRT to primary tumor, nephrectomy 4 weeks later. Sequencing used immunoSEQ multiplex PCR; TCRdb keeps in-frame clones, though not all of them. The data contain some 150,000 clones, over 75% of them seen just once; the ten biggest clones take up more than 10%. The sequencing here drew on blood, taken from a patient whose treatment included radiotherapy and nephrectomy. The receptor source for this set is a woman between 50 and 59 years old with renal cell carcinoma.

The chain links TRBV11-2 to TRBJ2-1; 8 positions match TRBD2. The germline V gene encodes CDR1 SGHAT and CDR2 FQNNGV. The V gene end was trimmed by 3 bases and the J gene end by 2 bases; junction bases not matched to a gene: 3. CDR3 length: 15 amino acids. CDR3 DNA: TGTGCCAGCAGCTTTACTAGCGGCACCTACAATGAGCAGTTCTTC. This translates into CASSFTSGTYNEQFF.

The chain links TRBV25-1 to TRBJ2-3; 8 bases map to TRBD1. After removal of 2 bases from V and 2 bases from J, the junction contained 6 bases not matched to a gene. The germline gives CDR1 MGHDK, CDR2 SYGVNS. The CDR3 covers 16 residues. CDR3 DNA: TGTGCCAGCAGTGAACGGACAGGGAGGTCCACAGATACGCAGTATTTT. Its translation is CASSERTGRSTDTQYF.

The table lists this clone with a count of one. The CDR3 reads CASSRFYSGNTIYF. CDR3 nucleotide sequence: TGTGCCAGCAGTCGCTTTTACTCTGGAAACACCATATATTTT. This chain connects TRBV14 to TRBJ1-3; D is undetermined. This CDR3 is built from 14 residues. V gave up 6 bases and J gave up 0 bases, with 9 bases separating them. Looked up from germline, CDR1 is SGHDN and CDR2 is FVKESK.

The V call is TRBV7-9, the J call TRBJ1-4; TRBD1 might be the D (5 bases). Germline V gives CDR1 SEHNR, CDR2 FQNEAQ (reference sequence). The CDR3 has 15 amino acids. V lost 11 bases and J 6 bases, leaving 22 bases between the germline ends. This chain's CDR3 is CAPGAIDGSYEKLFF. As DNA, the CDR3 is TGTGCCCCCGGGGCGATCGATGGGAGTTATGAAAAACTGTTTTTT.

The rearrangement links TRBV7-6 to TRBJ2-7, with unresolved D. Germline CDR1 is SGHVS and CDR2 is FNYEAQ. This CDR3 is built from 12 residues. The germline V and J ends were trimmed by 1 base and 5 bases, with 6 bases remaining between them. DNA of the CDR3: TGTGCCAGCAGCTTAGGCAGCAACGAGCAGTACTTC. Residues: CASSLGSNEQYF.

The chain carries TRBV7-9 and TRBJ2-1; weak D call: TRBD2 (6 bases). Trimming took off 0 bases at V and 8 bases at J, with 14 bases between the two ends. The CDR3 is 15 residues long. Per germline, CDR1 SEHNR and CDR2 FQNEAQ (reference sequence). This CDR3 is CASSLAGWRGYEQFF. The DNA of the CDR3 is TGTGCCAGCAGCTTAGCGGGTTGGCGGGGATATGAGCAGTTCTTC.

DNA of the CDR3: TGCGCCAGCAGCTTGGGGGCAGGACCATCAACTAATGAAAAACTGTTTTTT. Protein product: CASSLGAGPSTNEKLFF. This rearrangement joins TRBV5-1 to TRBJ1-4; D not certain. CDR3 length equals 17 residues. V was clipped by 0 bases and J by 0 bases, with 12 bases between them. Germline CDR1 SGHRS, CDR2 YFSETQ.

The chain couples TRBV16 to TRBJ1-5, with D unresolved. V dropped 2 bases and J dropped 11 bases, with 10 bases sitting between them. The CDR3 sequence is 12 residues long. Germline V gene lookup returns CDR1 KGHSY and CDR2 FQNENV. The CDR3 nucleotides are TGTGCCAGCAGCCAAGGGAGTAAGACCCAGCATTTT. It specifies CASSQGSKTQHF.

J is TRBJ1-6 and V is TRBV4-1; 8 bases align to TRBD1. V trimming: 1 base; J trimming: 7 bases; junction bases outside the gene matches: 0. The CDR3 runs 14 residues. Germline V gives CDR1 MGHRA, CDR2 YSYEKL. The CDR3 region is CASSQGTGNSPLHF. For the CDR3, the DNA is TGCGCCAGCAGCCAAGGGACAGGGAATTCACCCCTCCACTTT.

The rearrangement joins TRBV4-3 to TRBJ2-3, with 10 bases aligning to TRBD2. Germline V gives CDR1 LGHNA, CDR2 YSLEER. V lost 0 bases and J lost 0; bases outside the gene matches: 6. This CDR3 has 18 amino acids. The DNA of the CDR3 is TGCGCCAGCAGCCAAGATCCGTCTAGCGGGGGTAGCACAGATACGCAGTATTTT. The encoded protein is CASSQDPSSGGSTDTQYF.

This clone has a handful of counts. J is TRBJ2-2 and V is TRBV7-9; perhaps TRBD2 as D (5 bases). V dropped 1 base and J dropped 6 bases, with 9 bases sitting between them. The CDR3 is 14 residues long. Germline V lookup: CDR1 SEHNR, CDR2 FQNEAQ (reference sequence). CDR3 loop: CASSLGGGPGELFF. CDR3 coding DNA: TGTGCCAGCAGCTTAGGAGGAGGCCCCGGGGAGCTGTTTTTT.

V and J are TRBV5-1 and TRBJ2-2, with D possibly being TRBD1 (5 bases). The CDR3 contains 15 residues. CDR1 SGHRS and CDR2 YFSETQ come from the germline V gene. V was clipped by 3 bases and J by 4 bases, with 13 bases between them. CDR3 sequence: CASSWGGSGTGELFF. CDR3 coding DNA: TGCGCCAGCAGCTGGGGCGGTTCGGGCACCGGGGAGCTGTTTTTT.

The chain couples TRBV9 to TRBJ2-7, with unresolved D. V dropped 2 bases and J dropped 6 bases, with 12 bases sitting between them. The CDR3 sequence is 13 residues long. CDR1 and CDR2 (germline): SGDLS, YYNGEE. The CDR3 spells CASSVAPTSEQYF. The CDR3 coding sequence is TGTGCCAGCAGCGTTGCCCCCACGTCCGAGCAGTACTTC. The full variable domain, in which reference TRBV9 and TRBJ2-7 provide the parts outside the CDR3, is DSGVTQTPKHLITATGQRVTLRCSPRSGDLSVYWYQQSLDQGLQFLIQYYNGEERAKGNILERFSAQQFPDLHSELNLSSLELGDSALYFCASSVAPTSEQYFGPGTRLTVT.

V and J are TRBV6-5 and TRBJ1-2; a possible D gene is TRBD1 (5 bases). Trimming took off 10 bases at V and 8 bases at J, with 23 bases between the two ends. The CDR3 is 14 amino acids. Germline V CDR1 and CDR2: MNHEY, SVGAGI. The CDR3 protein is CATRSPGLSWGYTF. Written as DNA, the CDR3 is TGTGCCACCCGCTCCCCGGGACTGTCGTGGGGCTACACCTTC.

The rearrangement uses TRBV7-9 and TRBJ2-3; TRBD2 aligns across 9 bases. This CDR3 is 15 amino acids long. In germline, CDR1 is SEHNR, CDR2 FQNEAQ (reference sequence). V lost 3 bases to trimming and J lost 0 bases; unmatched junction nucleotides: 1. CDR3 sequence: CASSFSGGSTDTQYF. The CDR3, as DNA: TGTGCCAGCAGCTTTAGCGGGGGCAGCACAGATACGCAGTATTTT.

The J gene is TRBJ2-2, the V gene TRBV4-1; possible D gene TRBD1, 5 bases. V was shortened by 0 bases and J by 3 bases, with 20 bases between the two germline ends. The CDR3 runs 19 residues. The V gene's germline CDR1 is MGHRA and CDR2 YSYEKL. The DNA of the CDR3 is TGCGCCAGCAGCCAAGAAGTCTACCAGGGAATCTCGGACACCGGGGAGCTGTTTTTT. Translating gives CASSQEVYQGISDTGELFF.

The chain joins TRBV5-1 to TRBJ2-3; D ambiguous. Looked up from germline, CDR1 is SGHRS and CDR2 is YFSETQ. CDR3 length equals 14 residues. V lost 4 bases to trimming and J lost 1 base, with 10 bases between them. The chain's CDR3 is CASSAGRGTDTQYF. The CDR3 nucleotides read TGCGCCAGCAGCGCCGGCCGGGGCACAGATACGCAGTATTTT.